What follows are 12 T cell receptor beta chains derived from one specimen sequenced in a study of blood T cell repertoires in COVID-19. Clones were read by immunoSEQ multiplex PCR, and TCRdb kept only the in-frame ones, dropping some. Counted here are under 200,000 clones, around nine tenths occurring once; the ten biggest clones make up roughly 3.9%. The sequenced material came from peripheral blood. These receptors were obtained from a man aged 18 to 30 with active or convalescent COVID-19.

The chain is built from TRBV6-5 and TRBJ2-3; 8 bases are a match to TRBD2. The ends lost 7 bases at V and 1 base at J; junction bases unmatched: 4. The CDR3 totals 14 residues. Germline V gene lookup returns CDR1 MNHEY and CDR2 SVGAGI. The DNA of the CDR3 is TGTGCCAGCACCTTGGGACTAGGCACAGATACGCAGTATTTT. This gives the protein CASTLGLGTDTQYF.

The chain is built from TRBV3-1 (or the pseudogene TRBV3-2) and TRBJ1-2; the match to TRBD1 covers 8 bases. This CDR3 is 15 amino acids long. With 4 bases clipped from V and 7 bases from J, the junction kept 11 bases outside the gene matches. CDR1 is LGHDT, CDR2 YNNKEL, per germline (reference sequence). CDR3 residues: CASSRDLGQGGGYTF. The CDR3 DNA sequence: TGTGCCAGCAGCCGAGATCTAGGACAGGGAGGTGGCTACACCTTC.

The CDR3 here is CASSLTGAGTSGYEQYF. CDR3 nucleotides: TGTGCCAGCAGCTTGACAGGGGCGGGGACTAGCGGTTACGAGCAGTACTTC. This chain links TRBV7-2 with TRBJ2-7; 11 nucleotides line up with TRBD2. The trim removed 3 bases at V and 4 bases at J, leaving 11 bases unmatched. The CDR3 extends over 17 amino acids. Germline CDR1 reads SGHTA; CDR2 reads FQGNSA. The variable domain in full, with the rest retrieved from reference TRBV7-2 and TRBJ2-7, is GAGVSQSPSNKVTEKGKDVELRCDPISGHTALYWYRQSLGQGLEFLIYFQGNSAPDKSGLPSDRFSAERTGGSVSTLTIQRTQQEDSAVYLCASSLTGAGTSGYEQYFGPGTRLTVT.

This clone was counted only a few times. This chain uses TRBV7-9 with TRBJ2-1; tentatively, D is TRBD2 (5 bases). V lost 5 bases to trimming and J lost 14 bases, with 13 bases between them. The CDR3 sequence is 11 residues long. Germline CDR1 and CDR2: SEHNR and FQNEAQ (reference sequence). The CDR3 protein is CASSIQQLEFF. CDR3 nucleotide sequence: TGTGCCAGCAGCATACAACAACTAGAGTTCTTC.

This clone was detected once. V is TRBV7-8 and J is TRBJ1-2; D gene uncertain. Trimming removed 5 bases from V and 4 bases from J, with 14 bases in between. CDR1 SGHVS and CDR2 FQNEAQ come from the germline V gene. This CDR3 contains 14 residues. The CDR3 bases are TGTGCCAGCAGCCCGAGTAGTTTGCCCTATGGCTACACCTTC. Amino acids: CASSPSSLPYGYTF. Full variable domain (rest looked up from reference TRBV7-8 and TRBJ1-2): GAGVSQSPRYKVAKRGQDVALRCDPISGHVSLFWYQQALGQGPEFLTYFQNEAQLDKSGLPSDRFFAERPEGSVSTLKIQRTQQEDSAVYLCASSPSSLPYGYTFGSGTRLTVV.

The chain joins TRBV6-4 to TRBJ2-3; 8 bases match TRBD1. V dropped 5 bases and J dropped 3; count of bases not matched to a gene: 4. Germline V gene data show CDR1 as MRHNA and CDR2 as SNTAGT. CDR3 length: 14 amino acids. The CDR3: CASSKDRETDTQYF. As DNA, the CDR3 is TGTGCCAGCAGTAAGGACAGGGAAACAGATACGCAGTATTTT.

The chain uses TRBV3-1 (or the pseudogene TRBV3-2) and TRBJ1-2; D may be TRBD1 (5 bases). Germline assignment: CDR1 LGHDT and CDR2 YNNKEL (reference sequence). The ends were cut back, 2 bases at V and 6 bases at J, with 10 bases in the middle. The CDR3 has 13 amino acids. The CDR3 protein is CASSQPKGDGYTF. The CDR3 nucleotides read TGTGCCAGCAGCCAACCGAAAGGGGATGGCTACACCTTC.

The genes are TRBV24-1 and TRBJ2-3; unclear D gene. Between the trimmed V and J ends, which lost 3 bases and 0 bases, there was a span of 6 bases. Germline V CDR1 and CDR2: KGHDR, SFDVKD. This CDR3 is 14 amino acids long. CDR3 protein: CATSDRTSTDTQYF. The CDR3, as DNA: TGTGCCACCAGTGATCGAACAAGCACAGATACGCAGTATTTT.

V usage is TRBV29-1 and J usage is TRBJ2-1; 9 nucleotides match TRBD2. V lost 4 bases to trimming and J lost 8 bases; unmatched junction nucleotides: 6. The CDR3 totals 13 residues. Germline V lookup: CDR1 SQVTM, CDR2 ANQGSEA. CDR3 loop: CSVVASGDYEQFF. The CDR3 DNA reads TGCAGCGTTGTGGCTAGCGGGGACTATGAGCAGTTCTTC.

The chain combines TRBV11-2 with TRBJ2-1; 12 bases agree with TRBD2. Germline loops: CDR1 SGHAT, CDR2 FQNNGV. This CDR3 has 14 amino acids. The V gene end was trimmed by 10 bases and the J gene end by 7 bases; junction bases not matched to a gene: 8. Here the CDR3 reads CATDASGGGNEQFF. The CDR3 region has the DNA TGTGCCACCGACGCTAGCGGGGGGGGGAATGAGCAGTTCTTC. Full variable domain (remainder filled in from reference TRBV11-2 and TRBJ2-1): EAGVAQSPRYKIIEKRQSVAFWCNPISGHATLYWYQQILGQGPKLLIQFQNNGVVDDSQLPKDRFSAERLKGVDSTLKIQPAKLEDSAVYLCATDASGGGNEQFFGPGTRLTVL.

CDR3 DNA: TGTGCCAGCACCGGACAGGGACCCACCGGGGAGCTGTTTTTT. Residues: CASTGQGPTGELFF. V gene TRBV2 combines with J gene TRBJ2-2; 8 bases match TRBD1. Per the germline V gene, CDR1 is SNHLY and CDR2 is FYNNEI. J lost 4 bases, V lost 7 bases, and 5 bases had no gene match. CDR3 length equals 14 residues.

This chain connects TRBV6-1 to TRBJ2-7, with a weak D call TRBD2 (5 bases). This CDR3 has 15 residues. V lost 0 bases and J lost 3, with 12 bases in between. CDR1 MNHNS and CDR2 SASEGT come from the germline V gene. The CDR3 DNA reads TGTGCCAGCAGTGAAGCAGGAGGCAGCATCTACGAGCAGTACGTC. Protein sequence: CASSEAGGSIYEQYV.